A selection of T cell receptor beta chains follows, all from one sample in a study of beta chain features in type 1 diabetes. Some clones are missing from TCRdb's copy, which holds only in-frame ones; the method was immunoSEQ multiplex PCR. The table records more than 300,000 clones, 6.5% to 10% of them present only once. Sequenced sample: central memory CD4+ T cells from blood. The receptor set was obtained from a woman younger than 35 in good health. Each CDR3 is given with its conserved first and last residue. The D gene is left open where the match is weak. Size values are once, few and many counts, or a class for expanded clones, and some rows have none.

>NA|few|TRBJ2-1|TRBV7-8
TGTGCCAGCAGCTTAGGTCTCGAGTCCCCGGATGAGCAGTTCTTC
CASSLGLESPDEQFF
>NA|NA|TRBJ1-2|TRBV28
TGTGCCAGCAGTTCAGGTCGGGGGGCCATTAACTATGGCTACACCTTC
CASSSGRGAINYGYTF
>TRBD2|NA|TRBJ2-7|TRBV28
TGTGCCAGCTGCGGGAGCTCCCTCTCCTACGAGCAGTACTTC
CASCGSSLSYEQYF
>TRBD2|NA|TRBJ2-3|TRBV6-1
TGTGCCAGCAGTGCAATGACTAGCACAGTAGTGGGGACAGATACGCAGTATTTT
CASSAMTSTVVGTDTQYF
>NA|NA|TRBJ1-2|TRBV6-6
TGTGCCAGCAGTTACGATGGGTTGAAAGCATATGGCTACACCTTC
CASSYDGLKAYGYTF
>NA|NA|TRBJ1-2|TRBV27
TGTGCCAGCAGTTTCGGACAGTCGGTGATCGGTGGCTACACCTTC
CASSFGQSVIGGYTF
>NA|few|TRBJ1-2|TRBV7-9
TGTGCCAGCAGCTTAAAAGGCTATGGCTACACCTTC
CASSLKGYGYTF
>TRBD2|many|TRBJ2-4|TRBV7-3
TGTGCCAGCAGCTTGGGGACTAGCGAGAAAAACATTCAGTACTTC
CASSLGTSEKNIQYF
>NA|few|TRBJ2-1|TRBV19
TGTGCCAGTAGTATTATCGTCTCCTACAATGAGCAGTTCTTC
CASSIIVSYNEQFF
>NA|NA|TRBJ2-3|TRBV28
TGTGCCAGCAGTTTAGCGGGACGTATCACAGATACGCAGTATTTT
CASSLAGRITDTQYF
>NA|NA|TRBJ1-1|TRBV10-3
TGTGCCATCAGTGTTGGGAACACTGAAGCTTTCTTT
CAISVGNTEAFF
>TRBD2|NA|TRBJ2-5|TRBV5-1
TGCGCCAGCAGCTTCGGGACTAGCGCCGAGACCCAGTACTTC
CASSFGTSAETQYF
>NA|few|TRBJ2-7|TRBV7-8
TGTGCCAGCAGCTTAACCAACAATCGCGGCTCCTACGAGCAGTACTTC
CASSLTNNRGSYEQYF
>NA|few|TRBJ2-3|TRBV5-1
TGCGCCAGCAGCTTGGCCGTGGCGGATCCGCAGTATTTT
CASSLAVADPQYF
>NA|NA|TRBJ2-1|TRBV19
TGTGCCAGCCGATCAGACCCCTACAATGAGCAGTTCTTC
CASRSDPYNEQFF
>TRBD2|NA|TRBJ2-1|TRBV19
TGTGCCAGTAAGGTCAGCGGGAGTGCGGATGAGCAGTTCTTC
CASKVSGSADEQFF
>NA|few|TRBJ2-6|TRBV6-5
TGTGCCACCAAAGCTCCCTCTGGGGCCAACGTCCTGACTTTC
CATKAPSGANVLTF
>NA|few|TRBJ2-7|TRBV6-5
TGTGCCAGCAGTTACTCGATTGGGGACACCTACGAGCAGTACTTC
CASSYSIGDTYEQYF
>NA|few|TRBJ1-1|TRBV2
TGTGCCAGCAGTGAAGAGAGAAAAGGAATGAACACTGAAGCTTTCTTT
CASSEERKGMNTEAFF
>NA|NA|TRBJ1-1|TRBV6-5
TGTGCCAGCAGTGATAACAGAAACACTGAAGCTTTCTTT
CASSDNRNTEAFF
>NA|NA|TRBJ2-1|TRBV28
TGTGCCAGCAGTTTAAACAATGAGCAGTTCTTC
CASSLNNEQFF
>TRBD2|NA|TRBJ2-5|TRBV28
TGTGCCGCAGCCCTAGGGGCTAGCGGGAGCATCCGAGAGACCCAGTACTTC
CAAALGASGSIRETQYF
>NA|NA|TRBJ2-2|TRBV2
TGTGCCAGCGGCACAGGCGGGATCTGGGAGCTGTTTTTT
CASGTGGIWELFF
>NA|few|TRBJ2-3|TRBV18
TGTGCCAGCTCACCATTGGAGACTAGGAGCACAGATACGCAGTATTTT
CASSPLETRSTDTQYF
>TRBD2|NA|TRBJ2-7|TRBV7-6
TGTGCCAGCAGCTCCTCGCAGGGCGGGGTGGTACTAGCGGGAGCATACGAGCAGTACTTC
CASSSSQGGVVLAGAYEQYF
>TRBD2|few|TRBJ2-3|TRBV9
TGTGCCAGCAGCGGGGTACAAGCGGGAGGGCCAGGGGATACGCAGTATTTT
CASSGVQAGGPGDTQYF
>NA|few|TRBJ2-1|TRBV6-4
TGTGCCAGCAGTGACTCGTTGCGCACTGAGCAGTTCTTC
CASSDSLRTEQFF
>NA|NA|TRBJ1-2|TRBV7-2
TGTGCCAGCAGCTCCACGAAGGCAGGGGGCTACACCTTC
CASSSTKAGGYTF